This T cell receptor beta chain was recovered during a study of vaccination and CD4 T cells after COVID-19. For the study at large: By nasal swab PCR, the convalescent patients were SARS-CoV-2 positive, with fewer than ten mild cases and one severe. There were two doses of either BNT162b2 or mRNA-1273 vaccine given to participants.

The Oncomine TCR Beta short-read assay generated sequence data from the DNA of cultured CD4+ T cells. Genomic DNA was drawn out of CD4+ T cells grown in culture. TCRdb re-analysed the PCR reads in MiXCR, keeping a single row per CDR3 protein. The sample lists 14,000 to 15,000 distinct CDR3 sequences, nearly 75% seen once, with approximately 11% in the top ten. A note on this clonotype: The target antigen is unknown.

Treatment here: roughly 10-day PBMC culture with coronavirus spike peptide pools or control peptides (ViraFEST assay). Negative-selection isolation of CD4+ T cells was performed after 9 to 11 days of culture. Specimen: CD4+ T cells from blood, cultured in vitro. The clonotype was recovered from a human donor who had recovered from COVID-19.

This CDR3 reads CATSSQGYTGELFF. In DNA form, the CDR3 reads TGTGCCACCAGCTCACAGGGGTACACCGGGGAGCTGTTTTTT. This chain links TRBV15 with TRBJ2-2, with 7 bases identical to TRBD1. From germline, CDR1 is LNHNV and CDR2 YYDKDF (reference sequence). With V trimmed by 5 bases and J by 3 bases, 3 bases remained unmatched. CDR3 length: 14 amino acids. The variable domain in full, with the rest retrieved from reference TRBV15 and TRBJ2-2, is DAMVIQNPRYQVTQFGKPVTLSCSQTLNHNVMYWYQQKSSQAPKLLFHYYDKDFNNEADTPDNFQSRRPNTSFCFLDIRSPGLGDTAMYLCATSSQGYTGELFFGEGSRLTVL.